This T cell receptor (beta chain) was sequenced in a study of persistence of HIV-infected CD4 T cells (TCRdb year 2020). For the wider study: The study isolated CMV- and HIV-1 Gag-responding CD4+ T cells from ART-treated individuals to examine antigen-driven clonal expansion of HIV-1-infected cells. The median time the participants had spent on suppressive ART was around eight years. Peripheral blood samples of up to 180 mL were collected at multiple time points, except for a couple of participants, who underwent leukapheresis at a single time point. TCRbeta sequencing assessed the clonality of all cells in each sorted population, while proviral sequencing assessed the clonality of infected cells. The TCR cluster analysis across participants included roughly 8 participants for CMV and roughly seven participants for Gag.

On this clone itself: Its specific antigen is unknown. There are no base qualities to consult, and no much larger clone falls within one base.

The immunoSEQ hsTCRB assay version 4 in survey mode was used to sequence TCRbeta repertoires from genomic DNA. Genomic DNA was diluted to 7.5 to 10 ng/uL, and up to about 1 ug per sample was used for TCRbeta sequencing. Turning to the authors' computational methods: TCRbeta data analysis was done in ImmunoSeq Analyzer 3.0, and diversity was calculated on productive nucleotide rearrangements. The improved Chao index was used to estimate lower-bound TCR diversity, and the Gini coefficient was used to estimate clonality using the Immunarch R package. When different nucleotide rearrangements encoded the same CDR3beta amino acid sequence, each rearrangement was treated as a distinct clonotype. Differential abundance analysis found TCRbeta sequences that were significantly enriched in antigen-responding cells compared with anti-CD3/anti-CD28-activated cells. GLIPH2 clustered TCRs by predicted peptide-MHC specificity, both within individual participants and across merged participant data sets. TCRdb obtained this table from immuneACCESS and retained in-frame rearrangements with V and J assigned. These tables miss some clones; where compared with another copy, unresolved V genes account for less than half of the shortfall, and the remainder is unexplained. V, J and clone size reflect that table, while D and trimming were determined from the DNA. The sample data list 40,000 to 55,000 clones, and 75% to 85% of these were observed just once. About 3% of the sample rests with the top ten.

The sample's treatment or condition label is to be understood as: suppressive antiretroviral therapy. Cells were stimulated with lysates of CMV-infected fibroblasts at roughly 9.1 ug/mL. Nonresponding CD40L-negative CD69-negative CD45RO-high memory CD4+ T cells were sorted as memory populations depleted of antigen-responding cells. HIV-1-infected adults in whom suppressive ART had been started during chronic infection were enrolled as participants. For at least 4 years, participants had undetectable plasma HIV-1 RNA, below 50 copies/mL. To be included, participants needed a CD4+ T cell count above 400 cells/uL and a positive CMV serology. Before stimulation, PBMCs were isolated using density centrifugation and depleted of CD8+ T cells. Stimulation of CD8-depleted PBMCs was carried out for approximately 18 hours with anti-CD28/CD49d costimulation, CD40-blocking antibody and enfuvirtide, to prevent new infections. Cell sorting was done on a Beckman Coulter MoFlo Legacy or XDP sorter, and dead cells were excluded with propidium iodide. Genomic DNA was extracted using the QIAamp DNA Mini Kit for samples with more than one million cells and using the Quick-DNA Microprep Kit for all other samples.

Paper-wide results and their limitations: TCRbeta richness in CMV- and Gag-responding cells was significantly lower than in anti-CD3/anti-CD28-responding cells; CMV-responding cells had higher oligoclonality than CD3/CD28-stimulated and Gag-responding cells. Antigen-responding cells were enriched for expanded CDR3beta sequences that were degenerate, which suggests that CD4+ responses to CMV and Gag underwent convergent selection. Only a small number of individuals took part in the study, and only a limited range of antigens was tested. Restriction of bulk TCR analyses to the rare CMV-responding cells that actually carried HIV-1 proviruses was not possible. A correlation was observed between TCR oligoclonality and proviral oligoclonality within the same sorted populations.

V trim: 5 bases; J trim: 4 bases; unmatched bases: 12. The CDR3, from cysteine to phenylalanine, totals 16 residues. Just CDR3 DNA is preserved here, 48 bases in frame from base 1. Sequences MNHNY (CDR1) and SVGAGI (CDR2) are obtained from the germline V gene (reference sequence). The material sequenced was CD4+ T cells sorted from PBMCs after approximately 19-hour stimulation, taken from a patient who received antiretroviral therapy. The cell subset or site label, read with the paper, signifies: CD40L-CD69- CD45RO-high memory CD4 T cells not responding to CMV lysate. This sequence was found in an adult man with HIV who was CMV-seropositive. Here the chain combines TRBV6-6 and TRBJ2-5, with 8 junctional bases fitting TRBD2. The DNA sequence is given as TGTGCCAGCAGTGCCGTTAGCGGGGATGGGGGAGAGACCCAGTACTTC. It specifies CASSAVSGDGGETQYF.